One sample yielded the 28 T cell receptor beta chains listed below, sequenced in a study of blood T cell repertoires in COVID-19. Repertoires were generated with immunoSEQ multiplex PCR, while TCRdb's copy carries only in-frame clones and drops some. Among just over 350,000 clones listed, 65% to 90% were seen once. Input material: peripheral blood. The source of these receptors is a woman aged 55 to 70 with COVID-19, enrolled during active disease.

The rearrangement links TRBV28 to TRBJ1-5; TRBD1 matches at 8 bases. There are 13 residues in the CDR3. Trimming cost V 4 bases and J 9 bases; bases outside gene matches: 5. The germline CDR1 and CDR2 sequences are MDHEN and SYDVKM. The DNA of the CDR3 is TGTGCCAGCAGTTCAGGGGGCAGGATGCCCCAGCATTTT. It is translated as CASSSGGRMPQHF.

The chain employs TRBV5-1 and TRBJ1-4, with D tentatively TRBD1 (6 bases). Between the trimmed V and J ends, which lost 4 bases and 2 bases, there was a span of 12 bases. The germline CDR1 and CDR2 sequences are SGHRS and YFSETQ. This CDR3 is 15 amino acids long. The CDR3 spells CASSPGGATNEKLFF. CDR3 DNA sequence: TGCGCCAGCAGCCCGGGGGGGGCCACTAATGAAAAACTGTTTTTT.

The chain joins TRBV10-3 to TRBJ1-5, with a possible D match to TRBD1 (5 bases). Germline V gene sequence: CDR1 ENHRY, CDR2 SYGVKD. CDR3 length: 13 amino acids. V lost 11 bases and J 4 bases, leaving 15 bases between the germline ends. The CDR3 DNA sequence: TGTGCCTCATCCCGCGGGGGGAATCAGCCCCAGCATTTT. It specifies CASSRGGNQPQHF.

The chain couples TRBV11-3 to TRBJ2-3; a possible D gene is TRBD2 (7 bases). Germline V lookup: CDR1 SGHNT, CDR2 YENEEA. The CDR3 extends over 14 amino acids. V was cut by 8 bases and J by 1 base, with 13 bases left in between. CDR3 amino acids: CASGSGGRTDTQYF. The CDR3 DNA reads TGTGCCAGCGGCTCGGGGGGCCGCACAGATACGCAGTATTTT.

In its sample, this clone was seen once. The chain carries TRBV5-1 and TRBJ1-1; 7 nucleotides line up with TRBD1. The CDR3 extends over 15 amino acids. Per germline, CDR1 SGHRS and CDR2 YFSETQ. Losses at the gene ends were 5 bases for V and 1 base for J; bases not matched to a gene: 8. The CDR3 DNA sequence: TGCGCCAGCAGACTATCCGGGACAGCGAACACTGAAGCTTTCTTT. Translation: CASRLSGTANTEAFF.

This clone appeared a few times. The chain joins TRBV7-9 to TRBJ1-1; 7 bases are a match to TRBD1. J gave up 3 bases and V 3 bases, and 1 base lay outside the gene matches. From germline, CDR1 is SEHNR and CDR2 FQNEAQ (reference sequence). The CDR3 is 13 amino acids. CDR3 DNA sequence: TGTGCCAGCAGCTTCGGACAGGACACTGAAGCTTTCTTT. It yields the protein CASSFGQDTEAFF.

In its sample, this clone was seen once. The chain couples TRBV10-3 to TRBJ2-5; weak D call: TRBD1 (6 bases). The CDR3 loop spans 12 amino acids. Germline CDR1 is ENHRY and CDR2 is SYGVKD. Between the trimmed V and J ends, which lost 10 bases and 1 base, there was a span of 10 bases. The CDR3 protein is CATKDSQETQYF. In DNA form, the CDR3 reads TGTGCCACTAAGGACAGCCAAGAGACCCAGTACTTC.

The V gene is TRBV6-5, the J gene TRBJ1-1; D gene ambiguous. There are 16 residues in the CDR3. Deletions cut 4 bases from V and 4 bases from J, with 19 bases between. Looked up from germline, CDR1 is MNHEY and CDR2 is SVGAGI. The CDR3 loop is CASSFTVDGRVTEAFF. CDR3 DNA sequence: TGTGCCAGCAGTTTTACGGTAGACGGGAGAGTCACTGAAGCTTTCTTT.

There are a few counts of this clone. The CDR3 region has the DNA TGTGCCAGCAGGGATGGACAGGGGACTACGAACACTGAAGCTTTCTTT. Encoded protein: CASRDGQGTTNTEAFF. The rearrangement joins TRBV11-1 to TRBJ1-1; 9 bases align to TRBD1. V was pared by 6 bases and J by 1 base, with 9 bases of the junction left unmatched. Germline V CDR1 and CDR2: SGHAT, FQDESV (reference sequence). The CDR3 length is 16 residues.

This chain links TRBV10-3 with TRBJ1-4, with TRBD1 matching over 9 bases. The CDR3 has 15 amino acids. J was trimmed by 5 bases and V by 4 bases; bases with no gene match: 5. From germline, CDR1 is ENHRY and CDR2 SYGVKD. CDR3 coding DNA: TGTGCCATCAGTGGGGCCGGGACAGGGAATGAAAAACTGTTTTTT. Translation: CAISGAGTGNEKLFF.

This clone was recorded only once. V gene TRBV6-2 or TRBV6-3 combines with J gene TRBJ2-3; possible D gene TRBD2, 5 bases. V shed 3 bases and J shed 2 bases, with 15 bases lying between them. The CDR3 has 16 amino acids. Germline V CDR1 and CDR2: MNHEY, SVGEGT. The CDR3 coding sequence is TGTGCCAGCAGTTATCGACGGGGTCTACCCACAGATACGCAGTATTTT. Its protein product is CASSYRRGLPTDTQYF.

The rearrangement joins TRBV9 to TRBJ2-2; 8 nucleotides align to TRBD2. Germline V lookup: CDR1 SGDLS, CDR2 YYNGEE. Losses at the gene ends were 3 bases for V and 3 bases for J; bases not matched to a gene: 7. The CDR3 covers 16 residues. CDR3 protein: CASSDISGDHTGELFF. DNA of the CDR3: TGTGCCAGCAGCGATATTAGCGGGGACCACACCGGGGAGCTGTTTTTT.

The V and J genes are TRBV7-6 and TRBJ1-5; the match to TRBD1 covers 7 bases. CDR3 length: 19 residues. With V trimmed by 5 bases and J by 0 bases, 16 bases remained unmatched. CDR1 and CDR2 (germline): SGHVS, FNYEAQ. This CDR3 reads CASSPYPLLTGLSNQPQHF. The CDR3 bases are TGTGCCAGCAGCCCCTACCCGCTTTTGACAGGGCTTAGCAATCAGCCCCAGCATTTT.

This rearrangement joins TRBV14 to TRBJ2-1, with TRBD2 identical over 10 bases. CDR1 and CDR2 (germline): SGHDN, FVKESK. This CDR3 has 15 residues. Trimming removed 2 bases from V and 4 bases from J; junction bases left unmatched: 2. In nucleotides, the CDR3 is TGTGCCAGCAGCCAACCTAGCGGGGGTTACAATGAGCAGTTCTTC. Translation: CASSQPSGGYNEQFF.

The chain is built from TRBV5-4 and TRBJ1-6; 9 nucleotides line up with TRBD1. After removal of 2 bases from V and 10 bases from J, the junction contained 7 bases not matched to a gene. The V gene's germline CDR1 is SGHNT and CDR2 YYREEE (reference sequence). The CDR3 has 15 residues. The CDR3 loop is CASSLGGTGSSPLHF. The DNA for the CDR3 is TGTGCCAGCAGCTTAGGTGGGACAGGGAGCTCACCCCTCCACTTT.

This rearrangement joins TRBV4-3 to TRBJ1-2; weak D call: TRBD1 (5 bases). CDR3 length: 15 residues. The germline gives CDR1 LGHNA, CDR2 YSLEER. Trimming stripped 4 bases from V and 0 bases from J, with 12 bases between. In nucleotides, the CDR3 is TGCGCCAGCAGCCTAACAGGTGAACCTAACTATGGCTACACCTTC. Its protein product is CASSLTGEPNYGYTF.

This chain connects TRBV21-1 to TRBJ2-2; no check of the table's D call, TRBD2, against the DNA was made. TRBV21-1 is annotated as a pseudogene. The CDR3 consists of 17 residues. CDR3 DNA sequence: TGTGCCAGCAGCACCCCCAGGAGCGGGGGGGCTACCGGGGAGCTGTTTTTT. As protein: CASSTPRSGGATGELFF.

V usage is TRBV30 and J usage is TRBJ1-2, with a possible D match to TRBD1 (6 bases). Trimming cost V 4 bases and J 7 bases, with 22 bases left between them. The CDR3 runs to 15 residues. Looked up from germline, CDR1 is GTSNPN and CDR2 is SVGIG (reference sequence). The CDR3 coding sequence is TGTGCCTGGACTCCTTTGGACAGAAGCGGCCGTGGCTACACCTTC. Its protein product is CAWTPLDRSGRGYTF.

J is TRBJ1-5 and V is TRBV3-1 (or the pseudogene TRBV3-2); D might be TRBD1 (6 bases). The V gene lost 5 bases and the J gene lost 0 bases, with 11 bases spanning the gap. The germline V gene encodes CDR1 LGHDT and CDR2 YNNKEL (reference sequence). CDR3 length: 15 residues. CDR3 sequence: CASSMDSRSNQPQHF. The CDR3 DNA is TGTGCCAGCAGCATGGACAGTCGTAGCAATCAGCCCCAGCATTTT.

The V call is TRBV6-6, the J call TRBJ1-2; 9 bases are a match to TRBD1. The CDR3 has 15 amino acids. V gave up 6 bases and J gave up 2 bases; unmatched junction bases: 7. CDR1 and CDR2 from the germline V gene are MNHNY and SVGAGI (reference sequence). DNA of the CDR3: TGTGCCAGCAGCCTAACAGGGGGCGGAAACTATGGCTACACCTTC. Residues: CASSLTGGGNYGYTF.

This chain links TRBV2 with TRBJ2-1, with 10 bases matching TRBD2. CDR3 length equals 15 residues. V shed 7 bases and J 0 bases; nucleotides not matched to a gene: 3. Germline CDR1 and CDR2: SNHLY and FYNNEI. The CDR3 bases are TGTGCCAGCATTACTAGCGGGACCTCCTACAATGAGCAGTTCTTC. Translating gives CASITSGTSYNEQFF.

The chain joins TRBV29-1 to TRBJ1-1; tentatively, D is TRBD1 (6 bases). The length of the CDR3 is 13 residues. Trimming removed 7 bases from V and 5 bases from J, with 17 bases in between. CDR1 SQVTM and CDR2 ANQGSEA come from the germline V gene. The CDR3 loop reads CSAGQTPETEAFF. In nucleotides, the CDR3 is TGCAGCGCAGGACAGACCCCGGAAACTGAAGCTTTCTTT.

The CDR3 DNA reads TGTGCCAGCAGCCACAAGCGGGGGGCCCCCCAAGAGACCCAGTACTTC. Protein sequence: CASSHKRGAPQETQYF. The rearrangement links TRBV7-3 to TRBJ2-5; 9 bases fit TRBD2. The CDR3 runs 16 residues. Germline CDR1 reads SGHTA; CDR2 reads FQGTGA. The V segment lost 5 bases and the J segment 1 base; nucleotides outside the gene matches: 8.

This sequence joins TRBV9 and TRBJ1-1, with D possibly matching TRBD1 (6 bases). Trimming stripped 3 bases from V and 5 bases from J, with 23 bases between. CDR1 and CDR2 (germline): SGDLS, YYNGEE. The CDR3 loop spans 17 amino acids. The CDR3 here is CASSGSTGHPKGTEAFF. CDR3 sequence (DNA): TGTGCCAGCAGCGGATCAACGGGACACCCGAAGGGTACTGAAGCTTTCTTT.

The chain couples TRBV5-5 to TRBJ2-2, with a tentative D call TRBD1 (6 bases). The germline V gene encodes CDR1 SGHKS and CDR2 YYEKEE (reference sequence). Trimming took off 0 bases at V and 4 bases at J, with 10 bases between the two ends. The CDR3 loop spans 15 amino acids. The CDR3 is CASSLGTVFTGELFF. In DNA form, the CDR3 reads TGTGCCAGCAGCTTGGGGACAGTATTCACCGGGGAGCTGTTTTTT.

The rearrangement joins TRBV7-6 to TRBJ2-5, with 8 bases lining up with TRBD2. The CDR3 contains 15 residues. Per germline, CDR1 SGHVS and CDR2 FNYEAQ. Trimming took 4 bases from V and 6 from J; bases not matched to a gene: 10. The CDR3 spells CASSSAPGLEQTQYF. The CDR3 DNA reads TGTGCCAGCAGCTCAGCTCCGGGACTAGAACAGACCCAGTACTTC.

This chain links TRBV6-6 with TRBJ2-7; tentatively, D is TRBD1 (6 bases). Germline-derived CDR1 and CDR2 are MNHNY and SVGAGI (reference sequence). The CDR3 has 13 amino acids. Trimming took 4 bases from V and 4 from J, leaving 11 bases between them. CDR3 amino acids: CASSWTAEYEQYF. The CDR3 DNA sequence: TGTGCCAGCAGTTGGACAGCTGAATACGAGCAGTACTTC.

V is TRBV9 and J is TRBJ1-2; D is perhaps TRBD1 (6 bases). This CDR3 is 15 amino acids long. V was cut by 4 bases and J by 5 bases, with 18 bases left in between. CDR1 is SGDLS and CDR2 is YYNGEE in the germline V gene. The chain's CDR3 is CASSSRDTTIYGYTF. DNA for the CDR3: TGTGCCAGCAGCTCCCGGGACACAACTATTTATGGCTACACCTTC.